What follows are 31 T cell receptor beta chains derived from one specimen sequenced in a study of CD8+CD57+ T cells in acquired aplastic anemia. TCR beta VDJ combinations and CDR3 sequences were profiled from genomic DNA. Each CDR3 protein gets one entry after TCRdb re-called the reads with MiXCR. This table holds approximately 270,000 distinct CDR3 sequences, around 60% found once. The sample consisted of sorted CD4+, CD8+, or CD8+CD57+ T cells (not recorded which) from PBMCs. The receptors originated from a human donor with severe aplastic anemia or a healthy control (not recorded which).

J is TRBJ2-5 and V is TRBV29-1; D is perhaps TRBD2 (6 bases). CDR1 and CDR2 (germline): SQVTM, ANQGSEA. Deletions cut 0 bases from V and 7 bases from J, with 21 bases between. This CDR3 has 16 amino acids. As DNA, the CDR3 is TGCAGCGTTGAAGATGCCGAGGTGGGACTTGAGGGGACCCAGTACTTC. Protein sequence: CSVEDAEVGLEGTQYF.

This rearrangement joins TRBV24-1 to TRBJ2-5; D call uncertain. V gave up 4 bases and J gave up 3 bases, with 17 bases separating them. The CDR3 is 16 residues long. Per the germline V gene, CDR1 is KGHDR and CDR2 is SFDVKD. The chain's CDR3 is CATSDLPGLGKETQYF. The DNA for the CDR3 is TGTGCCACCAGTGACCTTCCGGGTTTGGGGAAAGAGACCCAGTACTTC.

This clonotype was seen at least ten times. The rearrangement joins TRBV24-1 to TRBJ2-7, with D perhaps TRBD1 (6 bases). Trimming removed 2 bases at V and 2 bases at J, with 15 bases between. The CDR3 extends over 16 amino acids. The V gene's germline CDR1 is KGHDR and CDR2 SFDVKD. The CDR3: CATSDSGTGTTYEQYF. The CDR3 DNA reads as TGTGCCACCAGTGATTCGGGTACAGGGACGACCTACGAGCAGTACTTC.

Concerning this clonotype: One end of the junction does not line up with germline, which may come from a read error. The chain combines TRBV7-2 with TRBJ1-4, with unresolved D. The CDR3 is 13 residues long. The germline gives CDR1 SGHTA, CDR2 FQGNSA. The CDR3 DNA sequence: TGTGCCAGCAGCCTAGCCCCGGGGGAAAAACTGTTTTTT. Amino acid sequence: CASSLAPGEKLFF.

This clonotype has only a few counts. A much larger clone lies a single base off, so this may be a read error. This chain connects TRBV24-1 to TRBJ1-1; TRBD1 is a possible D gene (6 bases). The CDR3 sequence is 15 residues long. Trimming took 3 bases from V and 5 from J, leaving 15 bases between them. The germline CDR1 and CDR2 sequences are KGHDR and SFDVKD. The CDR3 spells CATSDPRGSRTEAFF. The DNA of the CDR3 is TGTGCCACCAGTGATCCCAGGGGCAGTCGAACTGAAGCTTTCTTT.

The DNA of the CDR3 is TGCAGCGTTGAAGTTGGAGGGGGCCCCTATGGCTACACCTTC. Translated: CSVEVGGGPYGYTF. The rearrangement links TRBV29-1 to TRBJ1-2, with 7 positions matching TRBD1. The trim removed 1 base at V and 4 bases at J, leaving 6 bases unmatched. This CDR3 spans 14 amino acids. CDR1 is SQVTM, CDR2 ANQGSEA, per germline.

This clonotype was counted many times. The chain carries TRBV4-1 and TRBJ1-1; D perhaps matches TRBD1 (6 bases). Trimming took 0 bases from V and 4 from J, leaving 12 bases between them. The CDR3 is made up of 15 amino acids. Germline V CDR1 and CDR2: MGHRA, YSYEKL. The CDR3 loop reads CASSQDWTVRTEAFF. The CDR3 DNA is TGCGCCAGCAGCCAAGATTGGACAGTACGCACTGAAGCTTTCTTT.

This clonotype was recorded many times. The V call is TRBV20-1, the J call TRBJ1-3; D not certain. This CDR3 is built from 14 residues. Looked up from germline, CDR1 is DFQATT and CDR2 is SNEGSKA (reference sequence). The V and J ends lost 1 base and 0 bases respectively, with 7 bases between them. CDR3 DNA sequence: TGCAGTGCTAGAGGAAGTAGCTCTGGAAACACCATATATTTT. This translates into CSARGSSSGNTIYF.

The V gene is TRBV12-3 or TRBV12-4, the J gene TRBJ2-5, with D tentatively TRBD1 or TRBD2 (6 bases each). The CDR3 covers 14 residues. With 1 base removed from V and 7 bases from J, the gap between germline ends came to 13 bases. The CDR3 loop is CASSLGGPRGTQYF. DNA for the CDR3: TGTGCCAGCAGTTTAGGGGGGCCGCGGGGGACCCAGTACTTC.

This clonotype was counted ten times or more. This chain links TRBV20-1 with TRBJ1-4; D not certain. Germline V lookup: CDR1 DFQATT, CDR2 SNEGSKA (reference sequence). V lost 3 bases and J lost 2, with 10 bases in between. The CDR3 runs 14 residues. This CDR3 reads CSASQVATNEKLFF. DNA of the CDR3: TGCAGTGCTAGTCAGGTAGCGACTAATGAAAAACTGTTTTTT.

V usage is TRBV7-9 and J usage is TRBJ2-3, with 10 bases identical to TRBD2. CDR1 is SEHNR and CDR2 is FQNEAQ in the germline V gene (reference sequence). The V segment lost 4 bases and the J segment 1 base; nucleotides outside the gene matches: 5. The CDR3 has 16 amino acids. The CDR3 region has the DNA TGTGCCAGCAGCTCGGTTGGACTAGCGGGCACAGATACGCAGTATTTT. This sequence encodes CASSSVGLAGTDTQYF. The whole variable domain, remainder taken from reference TRBV7-9 and TRBJ2-3, is DTGVSQNPRHKITKRGQNVTFRCDPISEHNRLYWYRQTLGQGPEFLTYFQNEAQLEKSRLLSDRFSAERPKGSFSTLEIQRTEQGDSAMYLCASSSVGLAGTDTQYFGPGTRLTVL.

This chain links TRBV15 with TRBJ2-7, with 11 positions matching TRBD1. This CDR3 spans 16 amino acids. The germline V gene encodes CDR1 LNHNV and CDR2 YYDKDF (reference sequence). J was trimmed by 3 bases and V by 3 bases; bases with no gene match: 7. This chain's CDR3 is CATSRDRGPTYYEQYF. The CDR3 nucleotides read TGTGCCACCAGCAGGGACAGGGGGCCGACCTACTACGAGCAGTACTTC.

There are many counts of this clonotype. This sequence joins TRBV30 and TRBJ1-2; D is uncertain. CDR1 and CDR2 from the germline V gene are GTSNPN and SVGIG (reference sequence). This CDR3 region has 11 residues. Between the trimmed V and J ends, which lost 8 bases and 4 bases, there was a span of 11 bases. In nucleotides, the CDR3 is TGTGCCCGTAGGGATAGCTATGGCTACACCTTC. Its translation is CARRDSYGYTF. The full variable domain, in which reference TRBV30 and TRBJ1-2 provide the parts outside the CDR3, is SQTIHQWPATLVQPVGSPLSLECTVEGTSNPNLYWYRQAAGRGLQLLFYSVGIGQISSEVPQNLSASRPQDRQFILSSKKLLLSDSGFYLCARRDSYGYTFGSGTRLTVV.

This clonotype was observed once. V gene TRBV2 combines with J gene TRBJ1-1; D possibly corresponds to TRBD1 (6 bases). Germline V CDR1 and CDR2: SNHLY, FYNNEI. The CDR3 extends over 12 amino acids. The V end lost 3 bases, the J end lost 7 bases, and 9 bases lay between the germline ends. CDR3 loop: CASSDGGGEAFF. In DNA, the CDR3 is TGTGCCAGCAGTGATGGGGGCGGTGAAGCTTTCTTT. Supplemented by reference TRBV2 and TRBJ1-1, the full variable domain reads EPEVTQTPSHQVTQMGQEVILRCVPISNHLYFYWYRQILGQKVEFLVSFYNNEISEKSEIFDDQFSVERPDGSNFTLKIRSTKLEDSAMYFCASSDGGGEAFFGQGTRLTVV.

This clonotype was recorded at least ten times. The chain employs TRBV13 and TRBJ2-5, with D possibly TRBD1 on 6 matching bases. Germline V CDR1 and CDR2: PRHDT, FYEKMQ (reference sequence). This CDR3 has 14 residues. V was clipped by 3 bases and J by 5 bases, with 13 bases between them. The DNA for the CDR3 is TGTGCCAGCAGCTTGCGAGGGCAGGGGGAGACCCAGTACTTC. It codes for CASSLRGQGETQYF. Using reference TRBV13 and TRBJ2-5 for the parts outside the CDR3, the full variable domain is AAGVIQSPRHLIKEKRETATLKCYPIPRHDTVYWYQQGPGQDPQFLISFYEKMQSDKGSIPDRFSAQQFSDYHSELNMSSLELGDSALYFCASSLRGQGETQYFGPGTRLLVL.

This clonotype came up many times. J is TRBJ2-3 and V is TRBV2; 9 bases align to TRBD1. V trimming: 9 bases; J trimming: 0 bases; junction bases outside the gene matches: 1. The CDR3 consists of 13 residues. CDR1 is SNHLY, CDR2 FYNNEI, per germline. As DNA, the CDR3 is TGTGCCAGGACAGGGGGAAGCACAGATACGCAGTATTTT. Protein sequence: CARTGGSTDTQYF.

The J gene is TRBJ2-3, the V gene TRBV4-3; a possible D gene is TRBD2 (6 bases). CDR1 is LGHNA and CDR2 is YSLEER in the germline V gene. Between the trimmed V and J ends, which lost 4 bases and 2 bases, there was a span of 13 bases. CDR3 size: 15 residues. The DNA of the CDR3 is TGCGCCAGCAGCCCCTATAGCGGACCCACAGATACGCAGTATTTT. Its translation: CASSPYSGPTDTQYF.

The chain employs TRBV7-3 and TRBJ2-7, with D perhaps TRBD1 or TRBD2 (5 bases each). This CDR3 has 17 residues. CDR1 is SGHTA and CDR2 is FQGTGA in the germline V gene. The CDR3, as DNA: TGTGCCAGCAGCTTAATAGAGGGGAAATACGAGCTCCTACGAGCAGTTGTA. This codes for CASSLIEGKYELLRAVV.

This clonotype was counted at least ten times. The chain couples TRBV5-1 to TRBJ2-7; unclear D gene. This CDR3 comprises 13 residues. Trimming shortened V by 3 bases and J by 2 bases, and 9 bases separated the two germline ends. CDR1 and CDR2 from the germline V gene are SGHRS and YFSETQ. The CDR3 here is CASSSLTPYEQYF. CDR3 DNA sequence: TGCGCCAGCAGCTCTCTGACCCCCTACGAGCAGTACTTC.

The chain links TRBV20-1 to TRBJ2-7, with TRBD1 as a possible D gene (7 bases). V was trimmed by 0 bases and J by 0 bases, leaving 15 bases between them. The germline gives CDR1 DFQATT, CDR2 SNEGSKA (reference sequence). CDR3 length: 16 amino acids. The CDR3 nucleotides read TGCAGTGCTAGAGATGGAGGGCCAGGGGGCTCCTACGAGCAGTACTTC. Translated: CSARDGGPGGSYEQYF.

The genes are TRBV24-1 and TRBJ2-5, with 9 bases that match TRBD2. The V and J ends lost 5 bases and 3 bases, in that order; junction bases with no gene match: 3. Germline CDR1 is KGHDR and CDR2 is SFDVKD. This CDR3 is 14 amino acids long. CDR3 bases: TGTGCCACCAGTGGCGGGGGGGCTAAAGAGACCCAGTACTTC. It codes for CATSGGGAKETQYF.

The sample holds many counts of this clonotype. This sequence joins TRBV12-3 or TRBV12-4 and TRBJ2-3; D may be TRBD1 or TRBD2 (5 bases each). The germline V and J ends were trimmed by 3 bases and 5 bases, with 21 bases remaining between them. The CDR3 spans 17 residues. The CDR3, as DNA: TGTGCCAGCAGTTTTTATCGACAGCCCGGAGGTGGAGATACGCAGTATTTT. Translation: CASSFYRQPGGGDTQYF.

Ten or more counts support this clonotype. The chain employs TRBV9 and TRBJ1-3; perhaps TRBD1 as D (6 bases). Germline V lookup: CDR1 SGDLS, CDR2 YYNGEE. This CDR3 region has 13 residues. The V gene lost 7 bases and the J gene lost 3 bases, with 11 bases spanning the gap. The CDR3 spells CASGEGVGNTIYF. The CDR3 nucleotides are TGTGCCAGCGGAGAGGGGGTTGGAAACACCATATATTTT.

This clonotype came up many times. The CDR3 sequence: CASSDRQGNTGELFF. DNA of the CDR3: TGCGCCAGCAGCGATCGACAGGGGAACACCGGGGAGCTGTTTTTT. The gene calls are TRBV5-1 and TRBJ2-2; 7 nucleotides line up with TRBD1. This CDR3 is built from 15 residues. Germline V gene sequence: CDR1 SGHRS, CDR2 YFSETQ. With 4 bases clipped from V and 1 base from J, the junction kept 4 bases outside the gene matches.

The chain uses TRBV29-1 and TRBJ1-1, with 8 bases aligning to TRBD1. The length of the CDR3 is 13 residues. The V gene end was trimmed by 4 bases and the J gene end by 5 bases; junction bases not matched to a gene: 6. Germline values: CDR1 SQVTM, CDR2 ANQGSEA. CDR3: CSVVGQGGTEAFF. As DNA, the CDR3 is TGCAGCGTTGTAGGACAGGGAGGGACTGAAGCTTTCTTT.

The chain is built from TRBV2 and TRBJ2-7; 12 bases align to TRBD1. The CDR3 length is 14 residues. Trimming took 6 bases from V and 7 from J; bases not matched to a gene: 7. Germline-derived CDR1 and CDR2 are SNHLY and FYNNEI. The CDR3 DNA reads TGTGCCAGCAGATTGGGACAGGGGGCGTTAGAGCAGTACTTC. It encodes CASRLGQGALEQYF. The full variable domain, rest sourced from reference TRBV2 and TRBJ2-7, is EPEVTQTPSHQVTQMGQEVILRCVPISNHLYFYWYRQILGQKVEFLVSFYNNEISEKSEIFDDQFSVERPDGSNFTLKIRSTKLEDSAMYFCASRLGQGALEQYFGPGTRLTVT.

Ten or more counts support this clonotype. The chain carries TRBV19 and TRBJ2-3, with D perhaps TRBD2 (5 bases). Germline CDR1 LNHDA, CDR2 SQIVND (reference sequence). The ends were cut back, 9 bases at V and 3 bases at J, with 16 bases in the middle. The CDR3 is 14 amino acids. The CDR3 region has the DNA TGTGCCAGCCGCAGGCCCGGGGAGACAGATACGCAGTATTTT. Encoded protein: CASRRPGETDTQYF.

V gene TRBV29-1 combines with J gene TRBJ2-5; TRBD2 matches at 16 bases. Trimming took 6 bases from V and 5 from J; bases not matched to a gene: 6. CDR3 size: 15 residues. Germline lookup yields CDR1 SQVTM and CDR2 ANQGSEA. This chain's CDR3 is CSVPGLAGGRETQYF. CDR3 DNA: TGCAGCGTACCGGGACTAGCGGGGGGGCGTGAGACCCAGTACTTC.

Only a few counts were recorded for this clonotype. This rearrangement joins TRBV12-3 or TRBV12-4 to TRBJ2-5; 16 bases fit TRBD2. V lost 6 bases to trimming and J lost 3 bases; unmatched junction nucleotides: 7. The length of the CDR3 is 17 residues. The CDR3 region has the DNA TGTGCCAGCAGGGGGGGACTAGCGGGGGGGTTAGAAGAGACCCAGTACTTC. Amino acids: CASRGGLAGGLEETQYF.

This clonotype was seen ten or more times. V gene TRBV7-3 combines with J gene TRBJ2-1; a weak D match, TRBD2 (5 bases). Trimming took 1 base from V and 6 from J, leaving 7 bases between them. CDR1 and CDR2 (germline): SGHTA, FQGTGA. This CDR3 spans 13 amino acids. The chain's CDR3 is CASSLSGPNEQFF. The CDR3 DNA is TGTGCCAGCAGCTTAAGCGGGCCCAATGAGCAGTTCTTC.

The rearrangement uses TRBV5-6 and TRBJ1-2; D unresolved. CDR1 SGHDT and CDR2 YYEEEE come from the germline V gene. V shed 1 base and J shed 4 bases, with 14 bases lying between them. This CDR3 region has 15 residues. Here the CDR3 reads CASSLSGITPYGYTF. The CDR3 region has the DNA TGTGCCAGCAGCTTGTCCGGAATAACCCCCTATGGCTACACCTTC.